The T cell receptor (beta chain) described here comes from a study of cytomegalovirus exposure and HLA in healthy donors (dated 2017 in TCRdb). In the study overall: An earlier analysis of some 600 of the donors reported roughly 300 Gb of sequence data and 117 million unique TCR beta sequences obtained from 180 million or so T cells. An early release that covered 640 HLA-typed donors contained about 300 gigabases of sequencing data and around 85 million unique TCR sequences. Among the roughly 400 genotyped donors, around 81% belonged to the genetic ancestry cluster associated with self-reported Caucasian donors. The study aimed to test whether signatures of past pathogen exposure could be identified by cataloging public T cell receptors. The study used immunosequencing to profile the T cell repertoires of around 600 subjects and linked those repertoires to cytomegalovirus serostatus. Besides the first cohort of 500 to 700 subjects, a separate validation cohort made up of over 95 different subjects was used. The study combined high-throughput TCR immunosequencing, statistical association of individual TCRs with disease status, and machine learning to predict cytomegalovirus infection status. In a later analysis, previously published TCR beta repertoires from more than 500 donors were re-analyzed and high-resolution HLA genotyping was added so that TCR occurrence patterns could be studied. The later analysis used no new phenotypic data to find candidate immune exposures, relying instead on TCR beta sequences and their occurrence across donors. To decide whether each TCR beta V gene segment behaved as functional or pseudogenic, an earlier analysis of approximately 590 of the donors relied on high-throughput TCR beta sequencing. Alongside the repertoire data, information on donor age, sex, ethnicity and CMV serostatus was compiled. A later genetic analysis took genome-wide SNP genotypes for about 55% of the roughly 700 donors and used that subset as a discovery cohort. All discovery cohort repertoires had been generated using a single sequencing platform. Both class I and class II loci were covered by HLA typing, at four-digit resolution. Typing coverage varied by locus: roughly 620-640 donors for A, B, C, DRB1 and DQB1; under 550 for DQA1; more than 600 for DPA1; around 450 for DPB1. Because of strong linkage in the cohort, roughly five DR-DQ haplotypes were treated as single units for association and clustering. Across under 500 genotyped donors of the cohort, an average of approximately 200,000 unique TCR beta nucleotide sequences per donor were sequenced, and approximately 19% of those sequences were non-productive.

The library was made by the immunoSEQ multiplex PCR assay. For the multiplex PCR, a mixture combining 60 forward primers for TCR Vbeta segments and 13 reverse primers for TCR Jbeta segments was used. The CDR3 region of rearranged TCR beta genes was amplified from genomic DNA with a multiplex PCR assay. The Illumina HiSeq System was used to sequence the amplified TCR beta libraries as 87-base-pair reads. Per the original workflow: In a later analysis, 77 million or so unique TCR beta chains were counted across the 500 to 850 repertoires, and about 10 million of these chains were shared by at least two donors. A nearest-neighbor algorithm error-corrected the raw reads and collapsed the reads into unique sequences, merging closely related sequences to remove PCR and sequencing errors. CDR3 sequences were aligned to IMGT reference sequences to assign V, D and J gene segments. Each retained sequence needed at least a six-nucleotide match to both a V gene segment and a J gene segment. Rearrangements were called productive when the CDR3 lacked stop codons and stayed in frame with V and J; all others were non-productive. CDR3 was defined according to IMGT convention as the region running from the second conserved V-encoded cysteine to the conserved J-encoded phenylalanine. The earlier analysis of some 550 of the donors excluded any sequence lacking an unambiguous match to a single V gene segment. In an earlier analysis of 587 of the donors, a V segment was called functional when productive rearrangements were above 56.7%, and segregating when the standard deviation between donors exceeded 5%. A statistical classification framework was built to diagnose cytomegalovirus status from the catalog of TCR beta chain sequences. In a later analysis, V and J genes were assigned by comparing TCR nucleotide sequences against IMGT/GENE-DB human TR gene sequences. A later analysis assigned CDR3 sequences and most-parsimonious VDJ recombination scenarios with the TCRdist pipeline. A later analysis defined each TCR beta chain by its CDR3 amino acid sequence plus V-gene family, and excluded reads lacking a unique V-gene family. To address suspected cross-contamination and a sequencing artifact, a later analysis removed a few hundred highly shared, low-generation-probability nucleotide sequences. For each public chain, a later analysis derived a clonal expansion index from normalized ranks of inferred template counts within each repertoire. A later analysis computed generation probabilities with a VDJ recombination model fitted to out-of-frame rearrangements, and checked the results against IGoR. In a later analysis, TCR-TCR, TCR-HLA and TCR-CMV co-occurrence was scored with hypergeometric tests, and a repertoire-size bias correction was applied to TCR pairs. To estimate false discovery rates, a later analysis permuted the HLA or CMV assignments 20 times. In a later analysis, co-occurring TCRs were grouped with DBSCAN, and TCRdist sequence similarity was added when clustering was performed within HLA-allele-positive subsets. For co-occurrence clustering, repertoires with fewer than 30,000 or more than 120,000 public chains were excluded, along with five repertoires with anomalous nucleotide sharing. TCRdb stores this immuneACCESS table with in-frame sequences only. Part of the clones is absent; in the studies checked, under half of the shortfall reflects unresolved V genes, and no reason is known for the rest. That table supplies the V and J calls and clone size; D and trimming were determined from the DNA. The sample table lists about 160,000 clones, roughly 84% of them with a count of one. The ten largest account for 0.8% to 1.3% of the sample.

The cohort consisted of 600 or so healthy bone marrow donors. All cohort members were sampled while nominally healthy, although unrecorded immune exposures were likely present. The donor tested CMV seronegative and was one of the 352 seronegative cohort members. Each donor provided a peripheral blood sample, and peripheral blood mononuclear cells were used for TCR beta sequencing. The Qiagen DNeasy Blood Extraction Kit was used to extract genomic DNA from the blood cell samples. Here is what the overall study found, with its caveats: While some public TCRs were present in many individuals, most TCR sequences turned up only very rarely across donors. In both the original and validation cohorts, the classifier was reported to diagnose cytomegalovirus status with high specificity and sensitivity. In a later analysis, several top co-occurrence clusters were reported to appear linked to parvovirus B19, influenza, CMV and Epstein-Barr virus. Broadly in line with IMGT annotations, most TCR beta V segments showed up in productive rearrangements about 87% or about 30% of the time in an earlier analysis of around 550 of the donors. HLA typing was unavailable for some donors at each locus, so association tests used only the typed subset. A group of highly shared sequence variants was considered likely to be a technical artifact of the sequencing pipeline. In vitro tests confirmed that three of the cytomegalovirus-associated TCR beta chains recognize cytomegalovirus antigens. Specific HLA alleles were associated with over 15,000 TCR beta sequences at a false discovery rate of 0.05 in a later analysis. A later genetic analysis associated a missense DCLRE1C variant with V-gene and J-gene trimming of TCR beta chains, and an independent cohort replicated the association. CMV serostatus was the only immune exposure information available for the cohort. Assigning TCR associations to individual alleles was difficult when HLA alleles, especially DR and DQ, strongly co-occurred. It was suggested by the authors that the approach could potentially be generalized to other disease states and immunological phenotypes. A later analysis found that most CMV-associated TCR beta chains appeared HLA-restricted, with HLA associations seemingly driven largely by CMV exposure. According to a later genetic analysis, donors in an Asian-associated ancestry cluster had fewer N-insertions in productive TCRs than the approximately 700-donor mean. The earlier analysis of 450 to 700 of the donors excluded roughly 17 rarely observed V segments, including chromosome 9 orphons, because counts were too low. Linkage disequilibrium might explain the correlated functional status among segregating V segments, but an unknown experimental factor could not be excluded. This cohort had only TCR beta chains sequenced, and the lack of alpha or paired-chain data limited which features could be detected. In the study, 150 to 200 TCR beta chains were listed as associated with cytomegalovirus. Sequencing depth was assumed to be roughly uniform across donors in the presence/absence analyses, though that assumption may not hold. In a later analysis, the rate of TCR association differed among HLA loci, with DRB1 alleles having the most associated TCRs and HLA-C alleles having the fewest. A further reported finding was that TCR beta sequences accurately predicted the HLA-A and HLA-B alleles for most subjects in the first cohort. In a later analysis, HLA-associated TCR beta chains were found to be more clonally expanded and to have lower generation probabilities than equally common non-associated chains. Some IMGT-functional V segments, including TRBV6-2 and TRBV6-3, could not be distinguished by the 87-base-pair reads and were therefore excluded.

Per the germline V gene, MNHNS is the CDR1 and SASEGT is the CDR2. From its cysteine to its phenylalanine, the CDR3 spans 14 amino acids. CDR3 DNA only is kept here, 42 bases in frame from base 1. V loses 5 bases, J loses 7 bases, and the germline ends lie 14 bases apart. In regard to this clone: The clone's antigen remains unknown. No base-level quality is on record; no much larger clone is a single base apart.

The rearrangement joined TRBV6-1 to TRBJ2-2, with the D gene not clear enough to name. This TCR derives from a man aged 25 to 40 in good health and CMV-seronegative. Sequenced sample: PBMCs. The DNA sequence is TGTGCCAGCAGTCCAGGCGTGATGGGCGGGGAGCTGTTTTTT. Its amino acids are CASSPGVMGGELFF.